This T cell receptor beta chain was identified during a study of molecular identifiers for immune sequencing clone quantification (dated by TCRdb to 2016 to 2019). Concerning the study at large: In a replicate experiment, RNA from roughly 20,000 or 100,000 naive CD8 T cells was split into five aliquots, four of which were sequenced. The study was a methods study using CD8 T cells to benchmark molecular-identifier clustering-based TCR repertoire sequencing (MIDCIRS) and TCR RNA copy counting.

Library generation was performed with PCR. The instrument was a NextSeq 500. Bulk TCR libraries were generated as previously described, with the TCR primers listed in Table S5 used. The Qiagen AllPrep DNA/RNA kit was used to purify total RNA. Before any analysis, reads coming from multiple sequencing runs of the same library were combined into one pool. The paper's processing steps were these. Reads were retained only if their TCR constant sequence matched exactly, and those retained reads were trimmed to 150 nt and grouped according to their 12-nt molecular barcodes. Reads in each barcode group were sub-clustered using a 15% Levenshtein threshold, and a quality-weighted consensus sequence was built for each RNA molecule. Non-functional sequences were removed, as were lower-count sequences one edit away from another. Barcode sub-clusters with fewer than 20% of the maximum read count were removed, based on fitting two negative binomial distributions. Through fastp at Q25 and MiXCR, TCRdb rebuilt clones from the public reads, retaining in-frame beta chains. Rows matching on CDR3 protein sequence are summarized as one entry with the most common DNA and genes. The V and J calls here are based on TCRdb, not the publication. The sample yields roughly 10,000 distinct CDR3 sequences; 20% to 25% were counted once. The ten largest clones represent 1.5% of the sample.

This clonotype is termed medium-sized (0.01 to 0.1%). It has no known antigen specificity. Base quality data are lacking; no much larger clone is found one base away. What the authors observed across the whole study: When barcode sub-clustering was omitted, TCR diversity was inflated by chimeric consensus sequences, with chimeras reaching as high as 47%. Highly expanded clone sizes could be underestimated because identical TCR molecules may share a barcode. Modeling estimated about three recovered TCR RNA copies per cell, compared with 8.5 to 10 by digital PCR, which implies 30% to 35% capture efficiency. Even against a background of approximately 1 million naive CD8 T cells, spiked-in Jurkat TCR RNA amounting to a single cell's worth was reported to be detectable. Naive libraries contained spiked-in Jurkat TCR RNA (approximately 10 copies' worth), which is not part of the donor repertoire. In CMV-specific effector cells, clones with more than 20 RNA copies contained over 98% of molecules, whereas in naive cells such clones contained under 1% of molecules.

Libraries of naive CD8 T cells were built from anywhere between about 20,000 and 1,000,000 sorted cells, with 10%, 30% or 50% of the purified RNA used. Naive CD8 T cells were FACS-sorted as CD8+CD4-CCR7+CD45RA+ on a BD FACSAria II into RLT Plus buffer. Detection sensitivity was tested by spiking Jurkat RNA equal to 9 to 10 TCR copies' worth into samples containing 20,000-1,000,000 naive CD8 T cells. Enrichment of CD8 T cells was performed with RosetteSep CD8+ T Cell Enrichment Cocktail and Ficoll-Paque, after which ACK red cell lysis was carried out. CDR1 SEHNR and CDR2 FQNEAQ are derived from the germline V gene (reference sequence). Trimming removed 1 base from V and 7 bases from J, leaving 13 bases between the germline ends. The CDR3 covers 14 residues, taking in both the cysteine and the phenylalanine. This entry keeps only the CDR3 DNA: 42 bases, framed from base 1.

Sequences were obtained from naive CD8+ T cells from blood, with Jurkat cell RNA spiked in. This sample's cell subset or site label indicates: FACS-sorted CD8+CD4-CCR7+CD45RA+ naive T cells. The clonotype originates from a human donor in good health. Some libraries in this study had Jurkat cell RNA spiked in. This chain joins TRBV7-9 to TRBJ1-1, with a weak D call of TRBD1 (5 bases match). In nucleotide form, the sequence is TGTGCCAGCAGCTTAGAATTCGGGGCCGATGAAGCTTTCTTT. This gives the protein CASSLEFGADEAFF.